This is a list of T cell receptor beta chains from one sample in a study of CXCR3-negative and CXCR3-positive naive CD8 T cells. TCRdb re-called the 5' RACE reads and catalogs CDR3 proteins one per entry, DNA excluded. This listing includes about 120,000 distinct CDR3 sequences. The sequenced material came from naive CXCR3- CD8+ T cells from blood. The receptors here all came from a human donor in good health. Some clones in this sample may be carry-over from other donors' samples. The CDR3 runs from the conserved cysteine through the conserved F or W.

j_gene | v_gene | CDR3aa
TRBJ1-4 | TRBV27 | CASSSLPGRTTNEKLFF
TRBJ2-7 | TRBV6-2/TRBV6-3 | CASSYGFGQFNEQYF
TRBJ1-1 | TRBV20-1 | CSASKQGESTEAFF
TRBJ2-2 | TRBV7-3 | CASSLLRGGDTGELFF
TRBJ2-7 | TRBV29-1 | CSVEKVDGSYEQYF
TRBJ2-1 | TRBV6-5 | CASSYLGTGESYNEQFF
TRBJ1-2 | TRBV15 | CATSTTPGQGYGYTF
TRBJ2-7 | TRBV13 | CASSSRGFYEQYF
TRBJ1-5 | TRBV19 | CASSSAVHSNQPQHF
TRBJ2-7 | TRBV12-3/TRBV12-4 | CASSLEYGVGSAYEQYF
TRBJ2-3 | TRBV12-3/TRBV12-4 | CASSLSARLAGGTDWTDTQYF
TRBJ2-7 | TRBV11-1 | CASSLTESYEQYF
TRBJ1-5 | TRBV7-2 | CASSLAFQGANQPQHF
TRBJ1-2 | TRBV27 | CASSLGGGNYGYTF
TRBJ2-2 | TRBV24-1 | CATRGDPDNPGELFF
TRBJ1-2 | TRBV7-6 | CASSSGTEGYTF
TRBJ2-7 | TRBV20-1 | CSARDDRGRGEQYF
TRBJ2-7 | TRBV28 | CASSFLGLFEQYF
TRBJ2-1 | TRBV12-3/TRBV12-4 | CASSFPNNEQFF
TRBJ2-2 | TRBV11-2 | CASSPITGELFF
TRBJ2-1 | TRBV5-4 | CASRRGGYNEQFF
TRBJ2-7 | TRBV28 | CASSLKYEQYF
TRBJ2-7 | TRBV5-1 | CASSDRWHQWEQYF
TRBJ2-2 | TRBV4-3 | CASSQDSGELFF
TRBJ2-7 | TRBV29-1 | CSVGGPPYEQYF
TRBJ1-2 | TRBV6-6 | CASSYGGADYGYTF
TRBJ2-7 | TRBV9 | CASSVGASGRYEQYF
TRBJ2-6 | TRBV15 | CATSTDREGANVLTF
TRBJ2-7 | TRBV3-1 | CASSHYAEFYEQYF
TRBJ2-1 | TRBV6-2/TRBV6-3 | CASSYSIQDSNEQFF
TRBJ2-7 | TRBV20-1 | CSARGVASGYEQYF